In this sample, the clone carrying this T cell receptor (beta chain) turned up many times. The data derive from a study of OX40 agonist ivuxolimab in advanced cancers. Germline trimming cut 4 bases from V and 0 bases from J; bases unmatched to any gene: 3. Germline V gives CDR1 LGHNA, CDR2 YNFKEQ. The CDR3 length is 15 residues. Generated by immunoSEQ multiplex PCR, the TCRdb table keeps only in-frame clones and is missing some. The table includes tens of thousands of clones, around four fifths detected once. The sequence came from an adult with an advanced solid tumor such as melanoma, head and neck, liver or kidney cancer. Sequenced here: CD4+ or CD8+ T cells sorted from blood, sampled in a trial of the OX40 agonist ivuxolimab. V is TRBV4-2 and J is TRBJ2-1; 7 nucleotides line up with TRBD1. This CDR3 reads CASSLRDSSYNEQFF. The CDR3 DNA is TGTGCCAGCAGCCTCCGGGACAGCTCCTACAATGAGCAGTTCTTC.